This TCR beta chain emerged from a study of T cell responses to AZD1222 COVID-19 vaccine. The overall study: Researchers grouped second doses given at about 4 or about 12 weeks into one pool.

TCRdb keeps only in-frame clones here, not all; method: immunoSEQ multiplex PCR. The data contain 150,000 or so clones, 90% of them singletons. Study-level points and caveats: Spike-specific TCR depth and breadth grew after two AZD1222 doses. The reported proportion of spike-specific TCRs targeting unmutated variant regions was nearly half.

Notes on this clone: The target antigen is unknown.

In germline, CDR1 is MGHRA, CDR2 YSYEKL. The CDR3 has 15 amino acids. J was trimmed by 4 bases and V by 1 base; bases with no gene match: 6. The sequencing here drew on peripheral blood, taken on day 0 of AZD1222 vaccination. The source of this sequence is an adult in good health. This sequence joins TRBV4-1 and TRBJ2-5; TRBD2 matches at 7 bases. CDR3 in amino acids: CASSQGPSGSETQYF. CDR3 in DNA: TGCGCCAGCAGCCAAGGTCCTAGCGGATCAGAGACCCAGTACTTC.